This T cell receptor beta chain was profiled in a study of memory B cells and T cells in multiple sclerosis (dated by TCRdb to 2016 to 2019). A note on the overall study: TCR beta repertoires of autoproliferating peripheral T cells were compared with the TCR beta repertoires of brain lesion-infiltrating T cells in multiple sclerosis patients. Two multiple sclerosis patients were included in the TCR sequencing because brain lesions obtained at autopsy or brain-infiltrating cells obtained from biopsy were available for them.

Regarding this clone: This clone's antigen is unknown. No clone much larger than this one lies a single base away; base qualities are absent.

The CDR3 holds 15 amino acids from the cysteine to the phenylalanine. Of all the DNA, just the CDR3 is kept, 45 bases in frame from base 1. From a lookup of the germline V gene, CDR1 and CDR2 are SNHLY and FYNNEI. Trimming takes 5 bases off V and 2 bases off J; junction bases not matched to a gene: 6. After CFSE-labeled PBMCs were cultured without any stimulus, the autoproliferating (CFSEdim) and non-proliferating (CFSEhi) T cell fractions were each sequenced on their own. A total of some 5x10^7 CFSE-labeled PBMCs were cultured for roughly 7 days without stimulus, and replicate wells were then pooled. PBMCs were labeled with 0.5 uM CFSE and cultured without exogenous stimuli in serum-free AIM-V medium. Before use, PBMCs were isolated by Ficoll density gradient centrifugation and cryopreserved. Live 7-AAD-negative cells were sorted on a FACSAria III, washed with PBS, and frozen at -80 degrees C as dry pellets.

The immunoSEQ Platform was used to amplify TCRbeta CDR3 regions from extracted genomic DNA. The immunoSEQ assay combined multiplex PCR with high-throughput sequencing and a vendor bioinformatics pipeline. The study's own analysis went as follows. Non-productive sequences and CDR3s shorter than 4 amino acids were excluded, and clonotype frequencies were recalculated for each sample. In immunoSEQ Analyzer 2.0, shared clonotypes were identified as those with identical CDR3 amino acid, V gene and J gene sequences. To normalize repertoire overlap, the number of shared clonotypes was divided by the product of the two clone-set sizes and multiplied by 1000 to give arbitrary units. Imported from immuneACCESS, the table was reduced by TCRdb to in-frame sequences with V and J called. These copies leave out some clones; in studies compared against another copy, an unresolved V gene accounts for under half, and the cause of the remainder is not known. That table is the source of V, J and clone size, and D and trimming were worked out from the DNA. This sample holds around 30,000 clones; 86% were observed only once. The ten most abundant clones make up approximately 2.5% of the sample.

Results the study describes overall, beyond this receptor: Clone-set sizes varied between compartments, which affected the numbers of shared clonotypes and made normalization necessary.

The rearranged chain carries TRBV2 and TRBJ1-5; a stretch of 7 junction bases matches TRBD1. Sequencing was performed on PBMCs from blood kept in culture. This receptor was identified in a human donor with multiple sclerosis. CDR3 protein: CASSPRTGRNQPQHF. Read as DNA, the sequence is TGTGCCAGCAGTCCCAGGACAGGACGCAATCAGCCCCAGCATTTT. Outside the CDR3, residues come from the reference TRBV2 and TRBJ1-5 proteins, so the full variable domain is: EPEVTQTPSHQVTQMGQEVILRCVPISNHLYFYWYRQILGQKVEFLVSFYNNEISEKSEIFDDQFSVERPDGSNFTLKIRSTKLEDSAMYFCASSPRTGRNQPQHFGDGTRLSIL.